Each of the 14 T cell receptor beta chains below was sequenced from the same sample in a study of CD8+CD57+ T cells in acquired aplastic anemia. Genomic DNA, serving as template, underwent TCR beta VDJ and CDR3 profiling. In TCRdb, the reads were re-called with MiXCR into one record per CDR3 protein. In the table there are about 220,000 distinct CDR3 sequences, 34% of which are singletons. Sequenced: sorted CD4+, CD8+, or CD8+CD57+ T cells (not recorded which) from PBMCs. Every receptor here comes from a human donor in good health, serving as a control.

The chain links TRBV3-1 to TRBJ2-1; TRBD2 agrees at 8 bases. V shed 0 bases, J shed 11 bases, and the junction held 12 bases outside the gene matches. There are 16 residues in the CDR3. Germline values: CDR1 LGHDT, CDR2 YNNKEL (reference sequence). The DNA of the CDR3 is TGTGCCAGCAGCCAAGAAGTAGGCGGGGGGAAAGCCAAGCAGTTCTTC. This codes for CASSQEVGGGKAKQFF.

This clonotype has a count of ten or more. The chain recombines TRBV20-1 with TRBJ2-3, with D perhaps TRBD2 (6 bases). This CDR3 has 12 residues. Per the germline V gene, CDR1 is DFQATT and CDR2 is SNEGSKA (reference sequence). V was cut by 4 bases and J by 5 bases, with 10 bases left in between. CDR3 nucleotides: TGCAGTGCTACTCAAGCGGGAGATACGCAGTATTTT. It encodes CSATQAGDTQYF.

This clonotype appeared many times. J is TRBJ1-6 and V is TRBV14, with D unclear. Per the germline V gene, CDR1 is SGHDN and CDR2 is FVKESK. V lost 5 bases to trimming and J lost 7 bases, with 9 bases between them. This CDR3 has 13 amino acids. The CDR3 is CASSSVNNSPLHF. CDR3 bases: TGTGCCAGCAGCTCAGTTAACAATTCACCCCTCCACTTT.

V and J are TRBV19 and TRBJ1-2; D uncertain. Germline values: CDR1 LNHDA, CDR2 SQIVND (reference sequence). This CDR3 contains 13 residues. V shed 4 bases and J shed 10 bases, with 16 bases lying between them. CDR3 amino acids: CASSTHITDIYTF. The DNA for the CDR3 is TGTGCCAGTAGTACCCACATAACAGATATCTACACCTTC.

This clonotype was observed a handful of times. V usage is TRBV29-1 and J usage is TRBJ2-1; 8 nucleotides line up with TRBD2. V shed 0 bases, J shed 8 bases, and the junction held 9 bases outside the gene matches. The CDR3 sequence is 15 residues long. Germline V gene sequence: CDR1 SQVTM, CDR2 ANQGSEA. In nucleotides, the CDR3 is TGCAGCGTTGAAGATCAGAGCGGGAGCATCTATGAGCAGTTCTTC. As protein: CSVEDQSGSIYEQFF.

A single count supports this clonotype. This chain uses TRBV19 with TRBJ1-1, with a tentative D call TRBD1 (6 bases). Germline V gives CDR1 LNHDA, CDR2 SQIVND (reference sequence). The CDR3 runs 13 residues. V was pared by 6 bases and J by 4 bases, with 12 bases between. Here the CDR3 reads CASSPTGRTEAFF. CDR3 nucleotide sequence: TGTGCCAGTAGCCCGACAGGTCGCACTGAAGCTTTCTTT.

This clonotype has at least ten counts. The chain employs TRBV6-1 and TRBJ2-7, with D unresolved. Trimming removed 8 bases from V and 2 bases from J, with 10 bases in between. Germline CDR1 reads MNHNS; CDR2 reads SASEGT. This CDR3 spans 12 amino acids. The CDR3 nucleotides are TGTGCCAGCGGCAGATTCACCTACGAGCAGTACTTC. This translates into CASGRFTYEQYF.

This clonotype showed up just a few times. This chain links TRBV7-2 with TRBJ2-5, with 9 bases aligning to TRBD1. CDR1 SGHTA and CDR2 FQGNSA come from the germline V gene. The ends lost 6 bases at V and 5 bases at J; junction bases unmatched: 4. The CDR3 has 13 amino acids. CDR3 DNA: TGTGCCAGCAGTCGACAGGGGGGGGAGACCCAGTACTTC. Translation: CASSRQGGETQYF.

The chain has TRBV10-3 and TRBJ1-3, with 7 bases identical to TRBD1. Germline CDR1 ENHRY, CDR2 SYGVKD. V lost 10 bases and J lost 1; bases outside the gene matches: 10. CDR3 length: 15 amino acids. The DNA for the CDR3 is TGTGCCAACAGACTCGGGACAGAATCTGGAAACACCATATATTTT. This translates into CANRLGTESGNTIYF.

V gene TRBV29-1 combines with J gene TRBJ2-7; D is perhaps TRBD2 (7 bases). Germline CDR1 SQVTM, CDR2 ANQGSEA. There are 16 residues in the CDR3. The V and J ends lost 6 bases and 1 base respectively, with 22 bases between them. The chain's CDR3 is CSVEVGRTDRSYEQYF. CDR3 nucleotides: TGCAGCGTGGAGGTCGGGAGGACAGATAGATCCTACGAGCAGTACTTC.

The chain carries TRBV24-1 and TRBJ2-5, with a weak D call TRBD2 (7 bases). The CDR3 totals 13 residues. The V gene's germline CDR1 is KGHDR and CDR2 SFDVKD. The V gene lost 5 bases and the J gene lost 5 bases, with 11 bases spanning the gap. CDR3 sequence reads: CATSGGGKETQYF. The CDR3 coding sequence is TGTGCCACCAGTGGGGGGGGCAAGGAGACCCAGTACTTC.

The rearrangement joins TRBV19 to TRBJ2-1, with 13 positions matching TRBD2. The CDR3 consists of 18 residues. The germline V gene has CDR1 LNHDA and CDR2 SQIVND (reference sequence). With V trimmed by 3 bases and J by 9 bases, 14 bases remained unmatched. The chain's CDR3 is CASSIPIATSGRAGEQFF. The DNA of the CDR3 is TGTGCCAGTAGTATTCCCATAGCCACTAGCGGGAGGGCCGGTGAGCAGTTCTTC.

This chain connects TRBV10-3 to TRBJ2-5; 14 positions match TRBD2. The trim removed 5 bases at V and 3 bases at J, leaving 11 bases unmatched. Germline lookup yields CDR1 ENHRY and CDR2 SYGVKD. This CDR3 is 18 amino acids long. The CDR3 here is CAISTRTSGGLSEETQYF. CDR3 nucleotide sequence: TGTGCCATCAGTACCCGGACTAGCGGGGGGCTAAGTGAAGAGACCCAGTACTTC.

The genes are TRBV25-1 and TRBJ1-2, with 7 bases matching TRBD1. This CDR3 has 17 residues. V shed 5 bases and J 4 bases; nucleotides not matched to a gene: 16. Germline-derived CDR1 and CDR2 are MGHDK and SYGVNS. CDR3 bases: TGTGCCAGCAGTAAAACGACCGACAGGGAGTCTCTCTATGGCTACACCTTC. It encodes CASSKTTDRESLYGYTF.